Described below is a single T cell receptor (beta chain) sequence and its context. The antigen is undetermined. This may arise from a read error, as a much more abundant clone is one base away. The sample comes from a study of breast tumors, draining lymph nodes, adjacent tissues. The CDR3 is 14 residues long. Germline CDR1 and CDR2: DFQATT and SNEGSKA (reference sequence). V lost 6 bases to trimming and J lost 7 bases; unmatched junction nucleotides: 11. Samples came from axillary lymph nodes draining the breast cancer. MiXCR, applied by TCRdb to the multiplex PCR reads, yields one record per CDR3 protein. Here the sample spans some 170,000 distinct CDR3 sequences, about 30% being singletons. Study results and caveats: Tumor and nontumor repertoires were significantly more similar in luminal-like than in basal-like breast cancer. That most tumor T cells come from lymph nodes remained unproven. Compared with lymph nodes, tumors were less diverse; compared with nontumor tissue, more. Most tumor T cells seemingly derive from lymph node, then expand in tumor.

V gene TRBV20-1 combines with J gene TRBJ2-1, with TRBD2 matching over 8 bases. Sequenced sample: axillary lymph node tissue. The sequence was collected from a female donor with breast cancer. Some clones in this sample may be carry-over from other donors' samples. CDR3 amino acids: CSAWDSGTENEQFF. The DNA of the CDR3 is TGCAGTGCCTGGGATAGCGGGACGGAGAATGAGCAGTTCTTC.